The 17 T cell receptor beta chains below all came from one sample that was sequenced in a study of vaccination effects on CD4 cells after COVID-19. No cognate antigen is known for these TCRs. When more than 9 days of culture had elapsed, CD4+ T cells were isolated. Data came from immunoSEQ multiplex PCR; TCRdb stores just in-frame clones and leaves some out. The sample holds about 46,000 clones, approximately 74% seen once. Sequenced here: CD4+ T cells from PBMCs cultured without peptide, sampled before COVID-19 vaccination. The receptors were sampled from a human donor who had a prior SARS-CoV-2 infection.

This clone was seen a single time. This chain uses TRBV29-1 with TRBJ1-5, with D unresolved. This CDR3 has 12 residues. Trimming shortened V by 5 bases and J by 2 bases, and 7 bases separated the two germline ends. Germline V gene data show CDR1 as SQVTM and CDR2 as ANQGSEA. CDR3 coding DNA: TGCAGCGTTAGGTTTGGCAATCAGCCCCAGCATTTT. Protein: CSVRFGNQPQHF. The full variable domain, its missing parts supplied by reference TRBV29-1 and TRBJ1-5, is SAVISQKPSRDICQRGTSLTIQCQVDSQVTMMFWYRQQPGQSLTLIATANQGSEATYESGFVIDKFPISRPNLTFSTLTVSNMSPEDSSIYLCSVRFGNQPQHFGDGTRLSIL.

The V call is TRBV11-2, the J call TRBJ2-2; TRBD2 agrees at 14 bases. Looked up from germline, CDR1 is SGHAT and CDR2 is FQNNGV. The V segment lost 1 base and the J segment 10 bases; nucleotides outside the gene matches: 11. This CDR3 comprises 18 residues. The DNA of the CDR3 is TGTGCCAGCAGCTTAGTCTCGCGACTAGCGGGAGGGCCCGTGGAGCTGTTTTTT. It translates to CASSLVSRLAGGPVELFF. The full variable domain, completed using reference TRBV11-2 and TRBJ2-2, is EAGVAQSPRYKIIEKRQSVAFWCNPISGHATLYWYQQILGQGPKLLIQFQNNGVVDDSQLPKDRFSAERLKGVDSTLKIQPAKLEDSAVYLCASSLVSRLAGGPVELFFGEGSRLTVL.

The chain recombines TRBV9 with TRBJ1-6; TRBD1 might be the D (6 bases). The V gene lost 1 base and the J gene lost 10 bases, with 12 bases spanning the gap. Germline-derived CDR1 and CDR2 are SGDLS and YYNGEE. The CDR3 spans 14 residues. This CDR3 reads CASSVRGADSPLHF. The CDR3 DNA reads TGTGCCAGCAGCGTACGGGGGGCCGACTCACCCCTCCACTTT.

The rearrangement links TRBV19 to TRBJ1-1; D is undetermined. The CDR3 contains 14 residues. The germline V gene encodes CDR1 LNHDA and CDR2 SQIVND (reference sequence). Trimming shortened V by 2 bases and J by 4 bases, and 11 bases separated the two germline ends. The DNA of the CDR3 is TGTGCCAGTAGTATAAGTCACAAGGGCACTGAAGCTTTCTTT. Protein: CASSISHKGTEAFF.

V and J are TRBV5-1 and TRBJ1-1; D perhaps matches TRBD1 (5 bases). The CDR3 spans 14 residues. With 4 bases removed from V and 3 bases from J, the gap between germline ends came to 13 bases. Germline V lookup: CDR1 SGHRS, CDR2 YFSETQ. The DNA of the CDR3 is TGCGCCAGCAGCCCACCGGGAGGGGACACTGAAGCTTTCTTT. Protein: CASSPPGGDTEAFF.

The chain joins TRBV30 to TRBJ2-3; weak D call: TRBD1 (6 bases). Germline CDR1 reads GTSNPN; CDR2 reads SVGIG (reference sequence). CDR3 length equals 11 residues. V lost 7 bases and J 11 bases, leaving 16 bases between the germline ends. The CDR3 nucleotides are TGTGCCTTGATACAGGGAATGAAGCAGTATTTT. Translating it yields CALIQGMKQYF. The full variable domain, in which reference TRBV30 and TRBJ2-3 provide the parts outside the CDR3, is SQTIHQWPATLVQPVGSPLSLECTVEGTSNPNLYWYRQAAGRGLQLLFYSVGIGQISSEVPQNLSASRPQDRQFILSSKKLLLSDSGFYLCALIQGMKQYFGPGTRLTVL.

The chain combines TRBV18 with TRBJ1-2; no firm D call. Germline CDR1 KGHSH, CDR2 LQKENI. Trimming removed 6 bases from V and 0 bases from J, with 14 bases in between. The CDR3 length is 15 residues. CDR3 in amino acids: CASSQGRTPNYGYTF. Written as DNA, the CDR3 is TGTGCCAGCTCGCAAGGACGGACCCCTAACTATGGCTACACCTTC.

The V call is TRBV19, the J call TRBJ2-3; 8 bases fit TRBD2. V gave up 7 bases and J gave up 3 bases; unmatched junction bases: 12. The CDR3 consists of 16 residues. CDR1 is LNHDA, CDR2 SQIVND, per germline (reference sequence). The CDR3 loop is CASMPGRARFTDTQYF. The CDR3 nucleotides are TGTGCCAGTATGCCCGGGAGGGCCCGATTTACAGATACGCAGTATTTT.

The J gene is TRBJ1-6, the V gene TRBV11-3; possibly TRBD1 for D (5 bases). The V end lost 8 bases, the J end lost 4 bases, and 12 bases lay between the germline ends. The CDR3 has 14 amino acids. CDR1 and CDR2 (germline): SGHNT, YENEEA. The CDR3 spells CASGTKGYNSPLHF. The CDR3 DNA is TGTGCCAGCGGGACGAAGGGTTATAATTCACCCCTCCACTTT.

CDR3 DNA sequence: TGTGCCACCAGTGACCCGGGACGGGGTGATAATGAGCAGTTCTTC. Translated: CATSDPGRGDNEQFF. The V gene is TRBV24-1, the J gene TRBJ2-1; D might be TRBD1 or TRBD2, each matching 5 bases. Looked up from germline, CDR1 is KGHDR and CDR2 is SFDVKD. CDR3 length: 15 residues. V shed 4 bases and J shed 7 bases, with 16 bases lying between them.

CDR3 loop: CASSLWTSGGGRTDTQYF. CDR3 bases: TGCGCCAGCAGCTTGTGGACTAGCGGGGGGGGCCGGACAGATACGCAGTATTTT. V is TRBV5-1 and J is TRBJ2-3; 15 positions match TRBD2. The CDR3 runs 18 residues. Germline CDR1 and CDR2: SGHRS and YFSETQ. V lost 1 base, J lost 3 bases, and 6 bases stayed unmatched.

V is TRBV6-5 and J is TRBJ2-3; possibly TRBD1 or TRBD2 for D (5 bases each). This CDR3 comprises 13 residues. V was clipped by 6 bases and J by 1 base, with 8 bases between them. The germline gives CDR1 MNHEY, CDR2 SVGAGI. The CDR3 DNA sequence: TGTGCCAGCAGCGGGACCCGCACAGATACGCAGTATTTT. This translates into CASSGTRTDTQYF.

This rearrangement joins TRBV6-5 to TRBJ2-7; D perhaps matches TRBD1 (5 bases). CDR1 is MNHEY and CDR2 is SVGAGI in the germline V gene. This CDR3 contains 16 residues. V lost 0 bases, J lost 3 bases, and 15 bases lay in between. The CDR3 sequence: CASSYSPRQGFYEQYF. CDR3 nucleotide sequence: TGTGCCAGCAGTTACTCTCCGCGGCAGGGTTTCTACGAGCAGTACTTC.

The chain couples TRBV5-4 to TRBJ1-1; possibly TRBD1 for D (5 bases). Per germline, CDR1 SGHNT and CDR2 YYREEE (reference sequence). The CDR3 runs 13 residues. V was trimmed by 3 bases and J by 4 bases, leaving 10 bases between them. The CDR3: CASSSDSSTEAFF. The CDR3 DNA sequence: TGTGCCAGCAGCTCAGACAGTTCCACTGAAGCTTTCTTT.

The CDR3 DNA sequence: TGTGCCAGCAGCTTATCCCTTCTCGGGCTAGCGGGAGGAGTTAGCTACAATGAGCAGTTCTTC. Translating it yields CASSLSLLGLAGGVSYNEQFF. The genes are TRBV7-8 and TRBJ2-1; 11 positions agree with TRBD2. The V and J ends lost 2 bases and 3 bases, in that order; junction bases with no gene match: 18. The CDR3 loop spans 21 amino acids. CDR1 SGHVS and CDR2 FQNEAQ come from the germline V gene.

The chain uses TRBV2 and TRBJ1-3; 7 bases align to TRBD1. Per the germline V gene, CDR1 is SNHLY and CDR2 is FYNNEI. The junction had 9 bases not matched to a gene; V was cut back by 5 bases and J by 5 bases. This CDR3 contains 15 residues. In DNA form, the CDR3 reads TGTGCCAGCAGTCCAACGCGACAGGGACGAAACACCATATATTTT. This sequence encodes CASSPTRQGRNTIYF.

This clone was seen more than once but under ten times. The rearrangement uses TRBV6-2 or TRBV6-3 and TRBJ1-1; D is undetermined. Germline-derived CDR1 and CDR2 are MNHEY and SVGEGT. Trimming left V 5 bases short and J 6 bases short, with 13 bases between. The CDR3 extends over 13 amino acids. The CDR3 DNA reads as TGTGCCAGCAGTGATTTTCTCGGGGCTGAAGCTTTCTTT. This sequence encodes CASSDFLGAEAFF.